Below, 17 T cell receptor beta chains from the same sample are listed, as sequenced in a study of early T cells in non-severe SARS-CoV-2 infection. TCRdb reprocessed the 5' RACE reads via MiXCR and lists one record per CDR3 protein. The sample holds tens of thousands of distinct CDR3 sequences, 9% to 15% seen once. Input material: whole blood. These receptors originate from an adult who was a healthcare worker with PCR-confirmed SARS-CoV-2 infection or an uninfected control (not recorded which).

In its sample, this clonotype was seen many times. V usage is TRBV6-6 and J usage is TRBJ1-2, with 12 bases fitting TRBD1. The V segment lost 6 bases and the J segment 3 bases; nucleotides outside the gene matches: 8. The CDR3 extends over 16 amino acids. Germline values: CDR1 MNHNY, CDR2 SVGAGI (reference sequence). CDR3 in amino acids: CASRPTGTGGYYGYTF. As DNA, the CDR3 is TGTGCCAGCAGACCGACCGGGACAGGGGGCTACTATGGCTACACCTTC.

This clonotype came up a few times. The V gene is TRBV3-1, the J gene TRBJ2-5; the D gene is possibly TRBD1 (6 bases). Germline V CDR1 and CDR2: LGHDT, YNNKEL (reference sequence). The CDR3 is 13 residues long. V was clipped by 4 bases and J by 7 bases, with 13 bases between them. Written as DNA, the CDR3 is TGTGCCAGCAGCCGGTCGACAGGCCTGACCCAGTACTTC. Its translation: CASSRSTGLTQYF.

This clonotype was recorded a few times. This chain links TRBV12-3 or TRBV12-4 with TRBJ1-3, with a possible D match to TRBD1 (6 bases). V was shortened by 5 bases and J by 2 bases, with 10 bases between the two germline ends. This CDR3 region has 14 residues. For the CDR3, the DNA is TGTGCCAGCAGTAAACAGGGAGCTGGAAACACCATATATTTT. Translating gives CASSKQGAGNTIYF.

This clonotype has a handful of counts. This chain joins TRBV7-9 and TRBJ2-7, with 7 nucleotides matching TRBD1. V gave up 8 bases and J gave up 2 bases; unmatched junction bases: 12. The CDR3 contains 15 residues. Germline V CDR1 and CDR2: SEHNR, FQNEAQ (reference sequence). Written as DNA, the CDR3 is TGTGCCAGCTCCTGGAGTGACAGGGCCCCCTACGAGCAGTACTTC. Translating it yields CASSWSDRAPYEQYF.

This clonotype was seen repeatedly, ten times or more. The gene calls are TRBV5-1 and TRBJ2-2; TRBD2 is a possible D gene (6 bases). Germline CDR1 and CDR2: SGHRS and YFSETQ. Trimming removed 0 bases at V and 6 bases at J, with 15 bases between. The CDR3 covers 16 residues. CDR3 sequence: CASSLALARPAGELFF. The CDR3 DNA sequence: TGCGCCAGCAGCTTGGCCCTAGCGCGTCCGGCCGGGGAGCTGTTTTTT.

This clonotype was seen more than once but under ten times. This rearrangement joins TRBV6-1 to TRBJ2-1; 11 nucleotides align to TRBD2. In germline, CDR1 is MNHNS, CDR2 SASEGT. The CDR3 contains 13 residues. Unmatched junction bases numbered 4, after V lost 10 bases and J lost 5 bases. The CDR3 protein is CATAGLADNEQFF. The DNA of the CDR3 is TGTGCCACGGCGGGACTAGCGGACAATGAGCAGTTCTTC.

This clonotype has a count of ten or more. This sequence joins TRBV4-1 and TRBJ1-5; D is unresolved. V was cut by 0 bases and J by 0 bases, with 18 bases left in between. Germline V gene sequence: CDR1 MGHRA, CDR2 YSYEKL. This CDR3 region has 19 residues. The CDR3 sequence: CASSQDKVTDAYSNQPQHF. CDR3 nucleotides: TGCGCCAGCAGCCAAGATAAAGTGACGGATGCTTATAGCAATCAGCCCCAGCATTTT.

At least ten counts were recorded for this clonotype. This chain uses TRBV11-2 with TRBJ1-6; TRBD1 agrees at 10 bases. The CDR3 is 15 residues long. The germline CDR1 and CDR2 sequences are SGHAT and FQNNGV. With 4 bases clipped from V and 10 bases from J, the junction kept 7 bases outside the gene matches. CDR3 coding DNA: TGTGCCAGCAGCTCCGGGACAGGGGCACGATCACCCCTCCACTTT. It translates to CASSSGTGARSPLHF.

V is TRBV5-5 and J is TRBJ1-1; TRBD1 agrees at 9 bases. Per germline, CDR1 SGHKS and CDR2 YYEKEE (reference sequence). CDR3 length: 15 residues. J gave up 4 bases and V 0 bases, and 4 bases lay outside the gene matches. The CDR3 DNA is TGTGCCAGCAGCTTGGATCGGACAGGGGTCACTGAAGCTTTCTTT. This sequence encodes CASSLDRTGVTEAFF.

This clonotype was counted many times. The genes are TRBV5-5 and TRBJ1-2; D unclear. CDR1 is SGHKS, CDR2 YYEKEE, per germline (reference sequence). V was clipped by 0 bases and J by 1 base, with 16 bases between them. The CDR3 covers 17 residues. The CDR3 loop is CASSLGHRKADNYGYTF. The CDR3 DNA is TGTGCCAGCAGCTTGGGACATAGAAAAGCTGATAACTATGGCTACACCTTC.

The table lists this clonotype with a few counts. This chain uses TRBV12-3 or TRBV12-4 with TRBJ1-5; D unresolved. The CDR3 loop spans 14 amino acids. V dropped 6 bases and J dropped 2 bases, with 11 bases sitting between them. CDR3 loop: CASRGKSGNQPQHF. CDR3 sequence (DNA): TGTGCCAGCAGGGGGAAAAGTGGCAATCAGCCCCAGCATTTT.

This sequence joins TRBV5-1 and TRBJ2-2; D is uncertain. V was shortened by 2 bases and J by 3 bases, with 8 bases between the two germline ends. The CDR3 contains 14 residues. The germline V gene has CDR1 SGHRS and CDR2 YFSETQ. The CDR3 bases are TGCGCCAGCAGCTTTTACCGAGACACCGGGGAGCTGTTTTTT. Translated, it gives CASSFYRDTGELFF. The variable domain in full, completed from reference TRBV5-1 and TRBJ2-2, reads KAGVTQTPRYLIKTRGQQVTLSCSPISGHRSVSWYQQTPGQGLQFLFEYFSETQRNKGNFPGRFSGRQFSNSRSEMNVSTLELGDSALYLCASSFYRDTGELFFGEGSRLTVL.

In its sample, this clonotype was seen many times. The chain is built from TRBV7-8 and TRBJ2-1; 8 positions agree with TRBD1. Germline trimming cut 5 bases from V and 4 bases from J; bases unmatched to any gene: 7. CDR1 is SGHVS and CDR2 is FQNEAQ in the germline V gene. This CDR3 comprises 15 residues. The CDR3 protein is CASSLGQGFYNEQFF. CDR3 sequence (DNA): TGTGCCAGCAGCCTAGGACAGGGATTTTACAATGAGCAGTTCTTC.

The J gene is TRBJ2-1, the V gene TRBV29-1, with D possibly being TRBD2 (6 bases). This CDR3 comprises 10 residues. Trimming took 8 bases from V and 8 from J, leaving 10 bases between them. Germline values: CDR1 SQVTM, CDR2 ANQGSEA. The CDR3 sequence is CSTLADEQFF. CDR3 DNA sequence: TGCAGCACACTAGCCGATGAGCAGTTCTTC.

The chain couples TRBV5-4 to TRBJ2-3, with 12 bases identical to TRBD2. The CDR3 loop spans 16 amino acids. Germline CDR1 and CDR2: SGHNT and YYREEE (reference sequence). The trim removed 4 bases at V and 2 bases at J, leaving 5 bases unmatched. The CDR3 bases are TGTGCCAGCAGCCGCTGGACTAGCGGGGCCACAGATACGCAGTATTTT. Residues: CASSRWTSGATDTQYF.

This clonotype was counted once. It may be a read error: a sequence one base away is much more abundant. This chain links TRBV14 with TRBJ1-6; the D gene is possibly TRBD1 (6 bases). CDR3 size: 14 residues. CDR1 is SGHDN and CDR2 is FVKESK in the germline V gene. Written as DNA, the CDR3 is TGTGCCAGCAGCCTAGGCGGGGGCACTTCACCCCTCCGCTTT. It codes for CASSLGGGTSPLRF. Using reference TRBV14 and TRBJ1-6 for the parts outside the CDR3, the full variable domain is EAGVTQFPSHSVIEKGQTVTLRCDPISGHDNLYWYRRVMGKEIKFLLHFVKESKQDESGMPNNRFLAERTGGTYSTLKVQPAELEDSGVYFCASSLGGGTSPLRFGNGTRLTVT.

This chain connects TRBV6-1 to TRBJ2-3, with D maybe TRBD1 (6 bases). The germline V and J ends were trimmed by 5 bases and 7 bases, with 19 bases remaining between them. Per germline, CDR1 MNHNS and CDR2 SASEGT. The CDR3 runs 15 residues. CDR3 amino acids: CASSQAIDRPYTQYF. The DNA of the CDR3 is TGTGCCAGCAGTCAGGCAATCGACAGGCCTTATACGCAGTATTTT.